This T cell receptor beta chain was sequenced for a study of post-analysis software for immune sequencing data. In the study overall: There were relapsing-remitting, secondary progressive and progressive-relapsing multiple sclerosis among the disease courses included.

Study-wide results and caveats: Patients had higher frequencies than controls of a few TRBV segments, including TRBV5-6, TRBV5-1 and TRBV20-1. Normalized Chao1 diversity in multiple sclerosis patients fell significantly below that of controls.

Of note for this clonotype: Its antigen remains unidentified.

The library was made from cDNA and included unique molecular identifiers. Some 500,000 cDNA molecules were recovered from an input of about 1 to 10 million T cells. TCRdb passed the PCR reads through MiXCR, listing each CDR3 protein once. The sample shows some 690,000 distinct CDR3 sequences, 25% to 30% of them seen only once. Germline CDR1 is SGDLS and CDR2 is YYNGEE. The V end was cut by 0 bases, the J end by 6 bases, with 5 bases between. The CDR3 loop spans 12 amino acids. This chain joins TRBV9 and TRBJ2-3, with D unresolved. The TCR originated in a girl aged 10 to 17 with multiple sclerosis. What was sequenced was blood. This chain's CDR3 is CASSVDVDTQYF. In DNA form, the CDR3 reads TGTGCCAGCAGCGTAGATGTGGATACGCAGTATTTT.